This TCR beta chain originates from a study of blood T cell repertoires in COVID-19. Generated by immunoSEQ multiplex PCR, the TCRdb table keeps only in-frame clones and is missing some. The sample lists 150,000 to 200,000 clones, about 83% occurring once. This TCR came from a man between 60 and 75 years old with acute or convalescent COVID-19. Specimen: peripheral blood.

CDR3 region: CASSLKGWETQYF. The CDR3 coding sequence is TGTGCCAGCAGCTTAAAGGGGTGGGAGACCCAGTACTTC. This chain joins TRBV5-6 and TRBJ2-5; D might be TRBD1 (5 bases). The germline V and J ends were trimmed by 2 bases and 5 bases, with 10 bases remaining between them. Per the germline V gene, CDR1 is SGHDT and CDR2 is YYEEEE. CDR3 length: 13 amino acids.